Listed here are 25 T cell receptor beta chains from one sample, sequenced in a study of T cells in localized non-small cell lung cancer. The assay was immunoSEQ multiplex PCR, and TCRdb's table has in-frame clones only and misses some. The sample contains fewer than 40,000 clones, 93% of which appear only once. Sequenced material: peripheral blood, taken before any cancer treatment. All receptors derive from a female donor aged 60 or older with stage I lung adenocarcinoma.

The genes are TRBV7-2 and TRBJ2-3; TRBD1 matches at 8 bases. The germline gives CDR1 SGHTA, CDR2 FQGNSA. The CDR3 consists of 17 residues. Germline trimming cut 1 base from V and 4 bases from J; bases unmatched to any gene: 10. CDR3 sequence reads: CASSLEGQGAVADTQYF. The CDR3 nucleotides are TGTGCCAGCAGCTTAGAGGGCCAGGGGGCTGTCGCAGATACGCAGTATTTT.

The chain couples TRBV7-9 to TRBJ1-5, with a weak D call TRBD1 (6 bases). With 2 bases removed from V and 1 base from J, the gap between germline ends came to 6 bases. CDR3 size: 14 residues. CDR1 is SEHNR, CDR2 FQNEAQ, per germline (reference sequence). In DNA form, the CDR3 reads TGTGCCAGCAGCTTAAGGGGGAGCAATCAGCCCCAGCATTTT. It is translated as CASSLRGSNQPQHF. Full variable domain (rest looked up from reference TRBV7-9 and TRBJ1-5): DTGVSQNPRHKITKRGQNVTFRCDPISEHNRLYWYRQTLGQGPEFLTYFQNEAQLEKSRLLSDRFSAERPKGSFSTLEIQRTEQGDSAMYLCASSLRGSNQPQHFGDGTRLSIL.

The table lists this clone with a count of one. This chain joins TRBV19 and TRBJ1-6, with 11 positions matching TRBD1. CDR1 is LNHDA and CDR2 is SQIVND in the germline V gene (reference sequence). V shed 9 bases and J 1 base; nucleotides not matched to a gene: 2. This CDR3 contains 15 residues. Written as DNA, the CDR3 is TGTGCCAGCGGACAGGGGGCATCCTATAATTCACCCCTCCACTTT. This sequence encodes CASGQGASYNSPLHF.

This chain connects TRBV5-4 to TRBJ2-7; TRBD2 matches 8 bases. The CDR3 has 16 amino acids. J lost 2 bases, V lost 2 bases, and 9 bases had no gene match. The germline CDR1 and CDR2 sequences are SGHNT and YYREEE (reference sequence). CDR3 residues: CASSFTLTSETYEQYV. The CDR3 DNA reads TGTGCCAGCAGCTTTACTCTGACTAGCGAAACCTACGAGCAGTACGTC.

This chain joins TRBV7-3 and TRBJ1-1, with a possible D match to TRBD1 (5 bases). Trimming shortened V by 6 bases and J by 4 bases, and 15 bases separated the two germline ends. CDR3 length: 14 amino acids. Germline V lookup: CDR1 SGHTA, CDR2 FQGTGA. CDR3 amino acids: CASRTSGAVTEAFF. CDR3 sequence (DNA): TGTGCCAGCAGGACTAGCGGGGCGGTCACTGAAGCTTTCTTT.

CDR3 sequence reads: CASSYDGDQPQHF. In DNA form, the CDR3 reads TGTGCCAGCAGTTATGACGGGGATCAGCCCCAGCATTTT. The chain links TRBV6-5 to TRBJ1-5; no firm D call. The ends were cut back, 3 bases at V and 5 bases at J, with 8 bases in the middle. The CDR3 is 13 residues long. Germline V CDR1 and CDR2: MNHEY, SVGAGI.

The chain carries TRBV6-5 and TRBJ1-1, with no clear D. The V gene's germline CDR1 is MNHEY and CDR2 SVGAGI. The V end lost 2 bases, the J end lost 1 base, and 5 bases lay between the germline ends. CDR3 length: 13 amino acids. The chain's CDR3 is CASSYQQNTEAFF. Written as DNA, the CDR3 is TGTGCCAGCAGTTACCAGCAGAACACTGAAGCTTTCTTT.

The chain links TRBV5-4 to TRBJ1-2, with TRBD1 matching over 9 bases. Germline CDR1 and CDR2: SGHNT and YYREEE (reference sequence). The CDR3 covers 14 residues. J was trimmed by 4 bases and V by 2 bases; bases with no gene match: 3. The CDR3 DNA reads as TGTGCCAGCAGCTTACAGGGGGCTGGCTATGGCTACACCTTC. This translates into CASSLQGAGYGYTF.

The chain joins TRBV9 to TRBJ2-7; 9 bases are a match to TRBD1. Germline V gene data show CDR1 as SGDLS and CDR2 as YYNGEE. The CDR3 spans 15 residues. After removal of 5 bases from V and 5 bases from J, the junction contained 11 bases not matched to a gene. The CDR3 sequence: CASRVNRGRFHEQYF. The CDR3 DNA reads TGTGCCAGCAGAGTCAACAGGGGGCGCTTTCACGAGCAGTACTTC.

CDR3 in DNA: TGTGCCAGCAGCTCAATCACTTCAGGTGGAAACACCATATATTTT. It translates to CASSSITSGGNTIYF. The chain carries TRBV11-3 and TRBJ1-3; D gene ambiguous. Germline lookup yields CDR1 SGHNT and CDR2 YENEEA. The V gene lost 4 bases and the J gene lost 3 bases, with 13 bases spanning the gap. The CDR3 spans 15 residues.

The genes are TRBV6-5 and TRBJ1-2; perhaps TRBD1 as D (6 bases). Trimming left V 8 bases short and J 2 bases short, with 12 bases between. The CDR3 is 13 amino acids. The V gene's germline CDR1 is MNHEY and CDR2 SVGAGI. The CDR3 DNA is TGTGCCAGCCGGGGGCCCGGAAACTATGGCTACACCTTC. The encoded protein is CASRGPGNYGYTF.

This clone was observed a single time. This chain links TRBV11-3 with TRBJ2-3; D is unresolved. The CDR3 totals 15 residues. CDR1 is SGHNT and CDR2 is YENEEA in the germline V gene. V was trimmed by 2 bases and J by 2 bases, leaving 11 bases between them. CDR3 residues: CASSLTGSYTDTQYF. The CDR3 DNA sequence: TGTGCCAGCAGCTTAACGGGCAGTTACACAGATACGCAGTATTTT.

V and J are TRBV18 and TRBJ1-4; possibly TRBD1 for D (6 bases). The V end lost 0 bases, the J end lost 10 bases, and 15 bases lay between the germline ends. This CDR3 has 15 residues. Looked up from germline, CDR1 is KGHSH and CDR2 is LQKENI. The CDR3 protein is CASSPPERGKGKLFF. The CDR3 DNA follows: TGTGCCAGCTCACCACCGGAAAGGGGGAAGGGAAAACTGTTTTTT.

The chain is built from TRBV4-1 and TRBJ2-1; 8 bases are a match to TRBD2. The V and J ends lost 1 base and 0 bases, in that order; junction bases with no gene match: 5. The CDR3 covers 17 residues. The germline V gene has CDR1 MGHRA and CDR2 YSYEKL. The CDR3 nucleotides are TGCGCCAGCAGCCAAGTCGGCGGGAGGCTCTCCTACAATGAGCAGTTCTTC. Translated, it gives CASSQVGGRLSYNEQFF.

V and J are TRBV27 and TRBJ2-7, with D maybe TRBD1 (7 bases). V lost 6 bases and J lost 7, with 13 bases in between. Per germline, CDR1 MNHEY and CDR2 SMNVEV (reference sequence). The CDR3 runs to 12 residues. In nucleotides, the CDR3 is TGTGCCAGCAGAAGACAGGGAGGTGAGCAGTACTTC. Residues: CASRRQGGEQYF.

The CDR3 DNA is TGTGCCAGCAGCTTGGCTAGCGGATCCACCGGGGAGCTGTTTTTT. It encodes CASSLASGSTGELFF. This chain connects TRBV5-4 to TRBJ2-2; 7 bases agree with TRBD2. From germline, CDR1 is SGHNT and CDR2 YYREEE (reference sequence). The V and J ends lost 0 bases and 4 bases, in that order; junction bases with no gene match: 3. This CDR3 spans 15 amino acids. Full variable domain (missing parts from reference TRBV5-4 and TRBJ2-2): ETGVTQSPTHLIKTRGQQVTLRCSSQSGHNTVSWYQQALGQGPQFIFQYYREEENGRGNFPPRFSGLQFPNYSSELNVNALELDDSALYLCASSLASGSTGELFFGEGSRLTVL.

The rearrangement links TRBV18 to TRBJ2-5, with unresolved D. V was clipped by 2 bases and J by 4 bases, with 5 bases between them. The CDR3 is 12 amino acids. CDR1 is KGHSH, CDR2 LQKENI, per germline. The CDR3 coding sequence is TGTGCCAGCTCACCAGGAAGAGAGACCCAGTACTTC. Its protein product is CASSPGRETQYF.

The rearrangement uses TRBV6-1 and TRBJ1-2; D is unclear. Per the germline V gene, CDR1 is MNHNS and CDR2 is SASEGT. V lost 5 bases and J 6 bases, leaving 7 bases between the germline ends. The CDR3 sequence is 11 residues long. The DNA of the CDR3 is TGTGCCAGCAGTTACAAGAATGGCTACACCTTC. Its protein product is CASSYKNGYTF.

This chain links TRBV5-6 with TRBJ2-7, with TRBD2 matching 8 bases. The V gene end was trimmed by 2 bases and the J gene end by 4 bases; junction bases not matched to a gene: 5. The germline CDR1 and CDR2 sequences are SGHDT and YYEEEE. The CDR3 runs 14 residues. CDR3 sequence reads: CASSLSGSMYEQYV. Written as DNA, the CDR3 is TGTGCCAGCAGCTTAAGCGGGAGTATGTACGAGCAGTACGTC.

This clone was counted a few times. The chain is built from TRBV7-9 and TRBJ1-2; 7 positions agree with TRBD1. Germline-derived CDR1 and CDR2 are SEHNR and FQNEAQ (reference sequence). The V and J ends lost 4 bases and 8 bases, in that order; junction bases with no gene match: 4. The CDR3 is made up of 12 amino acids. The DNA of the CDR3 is TGTGCCAGCAGCTACGACAGGGAAGGCTACACCTTC. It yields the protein CASSYDREGYTF.

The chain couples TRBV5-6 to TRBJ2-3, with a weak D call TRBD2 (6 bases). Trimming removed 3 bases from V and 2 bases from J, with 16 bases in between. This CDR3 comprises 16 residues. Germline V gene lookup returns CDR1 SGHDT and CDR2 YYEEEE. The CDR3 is CASSSLRGFPTDTQYF. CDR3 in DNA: TGTGCCAGCAGCTCCTTGCGGGGTTTCCCCACAGATACGCAGTATTTT.

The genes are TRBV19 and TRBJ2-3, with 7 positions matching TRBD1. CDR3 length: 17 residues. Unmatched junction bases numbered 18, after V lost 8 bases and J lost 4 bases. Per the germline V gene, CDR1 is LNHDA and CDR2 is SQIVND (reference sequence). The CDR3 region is CASSADPQGYGADTQYF. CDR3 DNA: TGTGCCAGTTCCGCCGATCCACAGGGGTACGGCGCAGATACGCAGTATTTT.

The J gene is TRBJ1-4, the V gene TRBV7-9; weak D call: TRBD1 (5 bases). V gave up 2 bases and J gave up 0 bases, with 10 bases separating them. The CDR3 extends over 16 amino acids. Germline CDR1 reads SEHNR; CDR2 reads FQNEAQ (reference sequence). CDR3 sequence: CASSLPRGATNEKLFF. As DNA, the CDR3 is TGTGCCAGCAGCTTACCGAGGGGTGCAACTAATGAAAAACTGTTTTTT.

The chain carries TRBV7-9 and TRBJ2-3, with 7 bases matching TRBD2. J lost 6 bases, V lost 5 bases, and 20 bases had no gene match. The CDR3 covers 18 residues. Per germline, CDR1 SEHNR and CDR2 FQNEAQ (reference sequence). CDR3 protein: CASSRLQASGPSGDTQYF. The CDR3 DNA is TGTGCCAGCAGCCGCCTCCAGGCTAGCGGCCCGAGTGGGGATACGCAGTATTTT.

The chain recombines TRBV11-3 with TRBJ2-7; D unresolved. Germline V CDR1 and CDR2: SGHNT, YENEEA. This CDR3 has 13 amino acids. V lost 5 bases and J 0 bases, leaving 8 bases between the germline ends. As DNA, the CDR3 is TGTGCCAGCAGCGACGTCAGCTCCTACGAGCAGTACGTC. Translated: CASSDVSSYEQYV.